This passage covers 21 T cell receptor beta chains from one sample sequenced in a study of blood T cells in healthy people across ages (dated by TCRdb to about 2015). Libraries were made using 5' RACE. The instrument given in TCRdb is Illumina HiSeq 2500. The second PCR ran for about 6 to 11 cycles and used a J-beta primer mix along with a sample-barcoded 5' primer. TCRdb's own reprocessing of the public reads used fastp at Q25 and MiXCR and kept productive beta chains. CDR3 protein sequences are deduplicated, and each keeps its most common genes and DNA. Here the sample has about 830,000 distinct CDR3 sequences; over 45% occur a single time. The ten top clones hold roughly 22% of the sample. Specimen: blood. These receptors all come from a man aged 25 to 45 in good health.

V gene TRBV20-1 combines with J gene TRBJ2-1; 13 bases match TRBD2. V gave up 5 bases and J gave up 6 bases; unmatched junction bases: 4. Germline V gives CDR1 DFQATT, CDR2 SNEGSKA (reference sequence). There are 14 residues in the CDR3. The CDR3 nucleotides read TGCAGTGCTGGACTAGCGGGAGCCTTCAATGAGCAGTTCTTC. Amino acid sequence: CSAGLAGAFNEQFF.

This clonotype was seen a handful of times. CDR3 in amino acids: CATGTWVEQYF. The DNA of the CDR3 is TGTGCCACCGGGACATGGGTCGAGCAGTACTTC. The chain recombines TRBV6-6 with TRBJ2-7, with D perhaps TRBD1 (6 bases). The length of the CDR3 is 11 residues. CDR1 is MNHNY, CDR2 SVGAGI, per germline (reference sequence). Deletions cut 10 bases from V and 6 bases from J, with 13 bases between.

The chain links TRBV24-1 to TRBJ1-1; D is undetermined. Per germline, CDR1 KGHDR and CDR2 SFDVKD. The CDR3 length is 13 residues. Trimming pared 1 base from V and 8 bases from J, leaving 10 bases between. The CDR3 region has the DNA TGTGCCACCAGTGATTTTCTGGGGAGGGAAGCTTTCTTT. Translating it yields CATSDFLGREAFF.

The chain combines TRBV30 with TRBJ2-1; 9 bases agree with TRBD2. CDR3 length: 13 residues. After removal of 8 bases from V and 7 bases from J, the junction contained 9 bases not matched to a gene. The germline CDR1 and CDR2 sequences are GTSNPN and SVGIG (reference sequence). Written as DNA, the CDR3 is TGTGCCCGAGCGGCGGGGGGGCCAAATGAGCAGTTCTTC. Its translation is CARAAGGPNEQFF.

The gene calls are TRBV7-2 and TRBJ2-3; TRBD2 matches at 7 bases. The CDR3 is made up of 18 amino acids. V shed 1 base and J 0 bases; nucleotides not matched to a gene: 10. CDR1 is SGHTA and CDR2 is FQGNSA in the germline V gene. The CDR3 bases are TGTGCCAGCAGCTTAGTGGTTAGCGGGCCGCTCAGCACAGATACGCAGTATTTT. It is translated as CASSLVVSGPLSTDTQYF.

This clonotype was seen more than once but under ten times. The chain recombines TRBV29-1 with TRBJ1-5, with TRBD1 as a possible D gene (5 bases). Trimming shortened V by 8 bases and J by 15 bases, and 17 bases separated the two germline ends. This CDR3 comprises 10 residues. Germline V gene data show CDR1 as SQVTM and CDR2 as ANQGSEA. CDR3 nucleotide sequence: TGCAGCCCATGGGACGGATTTGGGCATTTT. Amino acids: CSPWDGFGHF.

The rearrangement links TRBV7-2 to TRBJ1-1; 9 bases map to TRBD1. This CDR3 is 15 amino acids long. The germline V gene has CDR1 SGHTA and CDR2 FQGNSA. V dropped 4 bases and J dropped 7; count of bases not matched to a gene: 10. In nucleotides, the CDR3 is TGTGCCAGCAGCTCACAACAGGGGGCGATCTTTGAAGCTTTCTTT. This translates into CASSSQQGAIFEAFF.

The genes are TRBV27 and TRBJ2-5, with TRBD1 matching over 10 bases. Judging by the DNA end, TRBJ2-7 fits better; the J call may be wrong. This CDR3 spans 16 amino acids. Looked up from germline, CDR1 is MNHEY and CDR2 is SMNVEV (reference sequence). This chain's CDR3 is CASSLGGTGDIYEQYF. CDR3 in DNA: TGTGCCAGCAGTTTGGGGGGGACAGGGGATATTTACGAGCAGTACTTC.

The CDR3 DNA sequence: TGTGCCACCAGTGATTTGCAGCGGCACGCAAAGAACACCGGGGAGCTGTTTTTT. Translation gives CATSDLQRHAKNTGELFF. J is TRBJ2-2 and V is TRBV24-1; D perhaps matches TRBD2 (5 bases). The CDR3 runs to 18 residues. The germline V gene has CDR1 KGHDR and CDR2 SFDVKD. V shed 0 bases and J shed 1 base, with 14 bases lying between them.

Regarding this clonotype: Its ends do not fully match the called genes, so a read error is possible. The CDR3: CTSSTGQESYEQYF. CDR3 in DNA: TGTACCAGCAGCACCGGACAGGAATCATACGAGCAGTACTTC. This rearrangement joins TRBV27 to TRBJ2-7, with 7 bases identical to TRBD1. The CDR3 extends over 14 amino acids. Germline V lookup: CDR1 MNHEY, CDR2 SMNVEV (reference sequence).

The rearrangement uses TRBV7-8 and TRBJ2-5, with D possibly matching TRBD1 (5 bases). V dropped 5 bases and J dropped 5 bases, with 12 bases sitting between them. Germline CDR1 SGHVS, CDR2 FQNEAQ. This CDR3 is built from 13 residues. CDR3 DNA sequence: TGTGCCAGCAGCACCAGGGTTACGGAGACCCAGTACTTC. It specifies CASSTRVTETQYF.

The J gene is TRBJ1-6, the V gene TRBV13; 7 bases match TRBD1. Looked up from germline, CDR1 is PRHDT and CDR2 is FYEKMQ (reference sequence). The CDR3 covers 16 residues. V gave up 1 base and J gave up 4 bases; unmatched junction bases: 4. The CDR3 reads CASSLASGQYNSPLHF. In nucleotides, the CDR3 is TGTGCCAGCAGCTTAGCCTCGGGACAGTATAATTCACCCCTCCACTTT.

This clonotype was detected only a few times. The genes are TRBV5-1 and TRBJ2-7; D not resolved. Judging by the DNA end, TRBJ2-5 fits better; the J call may be wrong. Germline V lookup: CDR1 SGHRS, CDR2 YFSETQ. The CDR3 spans 11 residues. CDR3 sequence (DNA): TGCGCCAGCAGCTCCGATGAGACCCAGTACTTC. Its translation is CASSSDETQYF.

This clonotype was recorded a few times. This chain uses TRBV7-2 with TRBJ1-2; 7 bases are shared with TRBD1. Per the germline V gene, CDR1 is SGHTA and CDR2 is FQGNSA. The ends lost 4 bases at V and 0 bases at J; junction bases unmatched: 8. This CDR3 has 16 residues. This CDR3 reads CASSSLDRLSNYGYTF. In nucleotides, the CDR3 is TGTGCCAGCAGCTCTCTGGACAGGCTTTCTAACTATGGCTACACCTTC.

This clonotype has ten or more counts. The J gene is TRBJ2-4, the V gene TRBV20-1; no reliable D call. This CDR3 has 13 amino acids. The germline V gene has CDR1 DFQATT and CDR2 SNEGSKA (reference sequence). V lost 1 base and J lost 0, with 4 bases in between. CDR3 in DNA: TGCAGTGCTAGAGGGGTAGCCAAAAACATTCAGTACTTC. Its protein product is CSARGVAKNIQYF.

The chain links TRBV12-3 or TRBV12-4 to TRBJ2-6; D gene ambiguous. This CDR3 is 16 amino acids long. V lost 2 bases and J 0 bases, leaving 8 bases between the germline ends. DNA for the CDR3: TGTGCCAGCAGTTTATACGGCCGCTCTGGGGCCAACGTCCTGACTTTC. Translating gives CASSLYGRSGANVLTF.

This clonotype appeared a few times. This chain joins TRBV7-2 and TRBJ2-3; 7 nucleotides agree with TRBD2. The V gene's germline CDR1 is SGHTA and CDR2 FQGNSA. Trimming took 4 bases from V and 2 from J; bases not matched to a gene: 9. This CDR3 has 16 amino acids. The CDR3 sequence: CASSWSGTRTTDTQYF. In nucleotides, the CDR3 is TGTGCCAGCAGCTGGAGCGGGACTCGCACCACAGATACGCAGTATTTT.

The rearrangement links TRBV11-3 to TRBJ2-1, with TRBD1 matching over 8 bases. The CDR3 runs to 15 residues. Germline V CDR1 and CDR2: SGHNT, YENEEA. J gave up 4 bases and V 0 bases, and 2 bases lay outside the gene matches. This CDR3 is CASSLDRGPYNEQFF. DNA for the CDR3: TGTGCCAGCAGCTTAGACAGGGGGCCATACAATGAGCAGTTCTTC.

The chain links TRBV12-3 or TRBV12-4 to TRBJ1-2; D possibly corresponds to TRBD1 (5 bases). V lost 4 bases and J lost 1, with 10 bases in between. The length of the CDR3 is 14 residues. In nucleotides, the CDR3 is TGTGCCAGCAGTTCGCAGGGATTTAACTATGGCTACACCTTC. Protein: CASSSQGFNYGYTF.

CDR3 sequence: CASTAGALSYEQYF. CDR3 coding DNA: TGTGCCAGCACGGCAGGGGCCCTCTCCTACGAGCAGTACTTC. The rearrangement uses TRBV5-5 and TRBJ2-7; maybe TRBD1 (6 bases). The CDR3 has 14 amino acids. Germline V lookup: CDR1 SGHKS, CDR2 YYEKEE (reference sequence). Trimming cost V 6 bases and J 0 bases, with 13 bases left between them. Full variable domain (remainder filled in from reference TRBV5-5 and TRBJ2-7): DAGVTQSPTHLIKTRGQQVTLRCSPISGHKSVSWYQQVLGQGPQFIFQYYEKEERGRGNFPDRFSARQFPNYSSELNVNALLLGDSALYLCASTAGALSYEQYFGPGTRLTVT.

A word on this clonotype: The junction shows a germline mismatch at one end, possibly a read error. The chain has TRBV5-1 and TRBJ2-2; D is undetermined. Germline lookup yields CDR1 SGHRS and CDR2 YFSETQ. The CDR3 extends over 15 amino acids. The CDR3 sequence: CASSLESVNTGELFF. CDR3 nucleotide sequence: TGCGCCAGCAGCTTGGAGAGTGTGAACACGGGGGAGCTGTTTTTT.